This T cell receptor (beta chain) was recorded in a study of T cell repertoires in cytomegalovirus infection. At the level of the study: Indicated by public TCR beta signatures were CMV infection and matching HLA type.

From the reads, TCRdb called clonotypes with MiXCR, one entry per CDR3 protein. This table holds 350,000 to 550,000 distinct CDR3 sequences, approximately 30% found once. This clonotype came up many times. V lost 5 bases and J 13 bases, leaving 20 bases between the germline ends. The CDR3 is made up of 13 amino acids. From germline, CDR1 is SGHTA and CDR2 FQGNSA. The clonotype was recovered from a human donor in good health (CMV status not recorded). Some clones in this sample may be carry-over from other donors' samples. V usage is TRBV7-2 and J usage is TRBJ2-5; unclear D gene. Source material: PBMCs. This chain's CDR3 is CASSPQGRRVRYF. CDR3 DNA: TGTGCCAGCAGCCCCCAAGGGCGCCGAGTACGGTACTTC.